These T cell receptor beta chains were read from a single sample in a study of blood T cell repertoires in COVID-19. Measured with immunoSEQ multiplex PCR; TCRdb has only the in-frame clones, and not every one. Of approximately 300,000 clones listed, 80% to 90% are singletons. The sample comprised PBMCs or T cells enriched from blood (not recorded which). The receptor source for this set is a woman younger than 45 who had recovered from COVID-19. Both conserved end residues are part of each CDR3.

J gene,V gene,CDR3 protein
TRBJ1-2,TRBV27,CASSGGTGGYTF
TRBJ2-7,TRBV15,CATSREASKAESYEQYF
TRBJ1-3,TRBV19,CASTSWRGSGNTIYF
TRBJ2-7,TRBV2,CASSEGGAGSYEQYF
TRBJ2-1,TRBV29-1,CSVEGLAPEQFF
TRBJ1-5,TRBV5-6,CASSLAQGFNQPQHF
TRBJ2-5,TRBV28,CASSFYRGSRETQYF
TRBJ2-5,TRBV3-1/TRBV3-2,CASSQVSGGPVETQYF
TRBJ1-4,TRBV7-2,CASSLTGGSDEKLFF
TRBJ1-4,TRBV6-5,CASSKTGEHEKLFF
TRBJ2-7,TRBV11-1,CASSPTGTGAYEQYF
TRBJ2-1,TRBV7-9,CASSARGPNYNEQFF
TRBJ2-2,TRBV29-1,CSVGLAGVSTGELFF
TRBJ2-7,TRBV27,CASAFGLGTYEQYF
TRBJ1-1,TRBV5-6,CASSVQGNTEAFF
TRBJ1-1,TRBV6-5,CASSRMNTEAFF
TRBJ2-1,TRBV19,CASSIGGNEQFF
TRBJ2-5,TRBV5-1,CASSFLTSGGIETQYF
TRBJ2-1,TRBV2,CASKAGSDEQFF
TRBJ2-7,TRBV28,CASTPTGLAGGLEQYF
TRBJ1-6,TRBV10-1,CASSSLVGVWTYNSPLHF
TRBJ2-5,TRBV7-3,CASSLKSGLPQETQYF
TRBJ2-1,TRBV7-2,CASAPPGTGYNEQFF
TRBJ1-4,TRBV28,CASSGTTPNLEKLFF
TRBJ1-1,TRBV9,CASSLGPKSEAFF
TRBJ2-1,TRBV5-1,CASSQHRRSPYNEQFF
TRBJ1-1,TRBV19,CASSIFSGEHAEAFF
TRBJ2-1,TRBV6-5,CASSYSAGGMFF
TRBJ1-5,TRBV7-2,CASSLIPGYSNQPQHF
TRBJ2-3,TRBV19,CASSNRETTDTQYF
TRBJ2-2,TRBV3-1/TRBV3-2,CASSPQGGGTGELFF
TRBJ1-1,TRBV5-6,CASSLGQVGTEAFF